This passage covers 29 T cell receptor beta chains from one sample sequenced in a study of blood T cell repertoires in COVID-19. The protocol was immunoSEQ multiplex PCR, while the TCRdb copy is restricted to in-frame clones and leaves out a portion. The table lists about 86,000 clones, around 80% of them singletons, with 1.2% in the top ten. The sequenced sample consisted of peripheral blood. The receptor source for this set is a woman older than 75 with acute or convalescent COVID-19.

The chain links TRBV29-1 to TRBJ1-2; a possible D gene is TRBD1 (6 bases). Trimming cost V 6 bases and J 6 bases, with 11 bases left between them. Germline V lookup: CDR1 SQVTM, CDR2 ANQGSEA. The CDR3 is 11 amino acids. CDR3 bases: TGCAGCGTGGGGGCAGGGAATGGCTACACCTTC. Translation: CSVGAGNGYTF.

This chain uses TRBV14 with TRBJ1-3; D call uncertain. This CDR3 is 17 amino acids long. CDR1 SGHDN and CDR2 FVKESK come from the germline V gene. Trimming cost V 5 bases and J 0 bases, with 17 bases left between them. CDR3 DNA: TGTGCCAGCAGCTACCGAACACTAACTCTCTCTGGAAACACCATATATTTT. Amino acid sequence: CASSYRTLTLSGNTIYF.

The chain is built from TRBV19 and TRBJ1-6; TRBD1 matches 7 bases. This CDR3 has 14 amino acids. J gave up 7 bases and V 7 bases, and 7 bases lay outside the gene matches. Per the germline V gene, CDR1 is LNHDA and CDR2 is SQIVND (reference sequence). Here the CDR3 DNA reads TGTGCCAGTACGTCCCAGGGACAGAATTCACCCCTCCACTTT. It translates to CASTSQGQNSPLHF. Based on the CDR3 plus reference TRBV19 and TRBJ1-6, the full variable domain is DGGITQSPKYLFRKEGQNVTLSCEQNLNHDAMYWYRQDPGQGLRLIYYSQIVNDFQKGDIAEGYSVSREKKESFPLTVTSAQKNPTAFYLCASTSQGQNSPLHFGNGTRLTVT.

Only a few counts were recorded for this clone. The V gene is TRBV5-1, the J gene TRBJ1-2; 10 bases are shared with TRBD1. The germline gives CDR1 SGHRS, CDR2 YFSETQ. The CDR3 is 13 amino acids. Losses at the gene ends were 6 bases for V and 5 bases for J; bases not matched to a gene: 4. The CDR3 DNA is TGCGCCAGCAACCCGGACAGGGGGTATGGCTACACCTTC. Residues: CASNPDRGYGYTF. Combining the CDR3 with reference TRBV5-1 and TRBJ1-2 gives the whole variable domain KAGVTQTPRYLIKTRGQQVTLSCSPISGHRSVSWYQQTPGQGLQFLFEYFSETQRNKGNFPGRFSGRQFSNSRSEMNVSTLELGDSALYLCASNPDRGYGYTFGSGTRLTVV.

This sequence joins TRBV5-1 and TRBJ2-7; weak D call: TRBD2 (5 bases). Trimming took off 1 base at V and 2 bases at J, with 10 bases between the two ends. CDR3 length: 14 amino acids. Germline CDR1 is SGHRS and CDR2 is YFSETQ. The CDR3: CASSLRSVTYEQYF. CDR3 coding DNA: TGCGCCAGCAGCTTGCGTAGCGTAACCTACGAGCAGTACTTC.

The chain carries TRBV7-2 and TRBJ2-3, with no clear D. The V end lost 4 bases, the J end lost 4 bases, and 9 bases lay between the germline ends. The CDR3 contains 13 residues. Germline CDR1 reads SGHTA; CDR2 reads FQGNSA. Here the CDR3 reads CASSSWASDTQYF. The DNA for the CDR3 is TGTGCCAGCAGCTCATGGGCATCAGATACGCAGTATTTT.

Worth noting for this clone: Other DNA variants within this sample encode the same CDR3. This CDR3 reads CASSPSGTGELFF. CDR3 nucleotide sequence: TGCGCCAGCAGCCCGTCGGGCACCGGGGAGCTGTTTTTT. This sequence joins TRBV5-1 and TRBJ2-2; D is unresolved. CDR1 is SGHRS, CDR2 YFSETQ, per germline. CDR3 size: 13 residues. V was cut by 4 bases and J by 4 bases, with 8 bases left in between.

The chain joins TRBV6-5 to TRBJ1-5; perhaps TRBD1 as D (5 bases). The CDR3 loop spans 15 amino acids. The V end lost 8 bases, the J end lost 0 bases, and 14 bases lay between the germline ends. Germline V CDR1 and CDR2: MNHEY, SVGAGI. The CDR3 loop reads CASSGAANSNQPQHF. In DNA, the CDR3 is TGTGCCAGCTCTGGGGCGGCTAATAGCAATCAGCCCCAGCATTTT.

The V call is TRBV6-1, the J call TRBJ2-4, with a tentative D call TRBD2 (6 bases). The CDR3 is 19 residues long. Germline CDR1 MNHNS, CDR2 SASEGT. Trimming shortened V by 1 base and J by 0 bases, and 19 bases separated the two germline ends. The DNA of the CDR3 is TGTGCCAGCAGTGAAGACAGGAGGGAGAGTGTTCTAGCCAAAAACATTCAGTACTTC. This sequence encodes CASSEDRRESVLAKNIQYF.

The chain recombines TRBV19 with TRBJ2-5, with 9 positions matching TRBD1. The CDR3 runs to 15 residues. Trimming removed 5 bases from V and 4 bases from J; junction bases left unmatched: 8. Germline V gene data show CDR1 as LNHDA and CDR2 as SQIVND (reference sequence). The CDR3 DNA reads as TGTGCCAGTAGTCTACAGGGGGCCATTTCAGAGACCCAGTACTTC. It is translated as CASSLQGAISETQYF.

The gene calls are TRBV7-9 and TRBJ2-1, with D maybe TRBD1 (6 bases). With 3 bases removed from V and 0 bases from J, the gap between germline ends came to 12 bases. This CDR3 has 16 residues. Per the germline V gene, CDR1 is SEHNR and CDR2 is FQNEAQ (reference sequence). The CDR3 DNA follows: TGTGCCAGCAGCTTCAGACAGGCCAGCTCCTACAATGAGCAGTTCTTC. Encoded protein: CASSFRQASSYNEQFF.

The CDR3 reads CASSEISNQPQHF. The CDR3 coding sequence is TGTGCCAGCAGTGAAATATCCAATCAGCCCCAGCATTTT. The chain employs TRBV6-1 and TRBJ1-5, with D uncertain. Trimming removed 2 bases at V and 3 bases at J, with 5 bases between. CDR3 length: 13 residues. The germline V gene has CDR1 MNHNS and CDR2 SASEGT.

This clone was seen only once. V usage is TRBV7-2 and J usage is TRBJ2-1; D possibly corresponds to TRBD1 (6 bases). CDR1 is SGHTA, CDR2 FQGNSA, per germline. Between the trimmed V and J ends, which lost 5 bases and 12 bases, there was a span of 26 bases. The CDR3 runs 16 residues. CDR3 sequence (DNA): TGTGCCAGCAGCCTCAACCGGGACACCTTACATAGGTGGCAGTTCTTC. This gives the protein CASSLNRDTLHRWQFF.

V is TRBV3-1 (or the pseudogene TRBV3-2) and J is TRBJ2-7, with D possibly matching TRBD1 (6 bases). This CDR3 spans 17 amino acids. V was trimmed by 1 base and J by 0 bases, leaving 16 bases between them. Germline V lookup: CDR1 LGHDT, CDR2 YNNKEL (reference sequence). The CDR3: CASSQGALGRGSYEQYF. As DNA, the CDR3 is TGTGCCAGCAGCCAAGGAGCCCTAGGCAGGGGCTCCTACGAGCAGTACTTC.

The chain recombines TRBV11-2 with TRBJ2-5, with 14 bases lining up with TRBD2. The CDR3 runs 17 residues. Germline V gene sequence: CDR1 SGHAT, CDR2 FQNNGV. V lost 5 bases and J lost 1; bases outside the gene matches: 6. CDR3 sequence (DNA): TGTGCCAGCAGCAAAAGACTAGCGGGGGGGATCCAAGAGACCCAGTACTTC. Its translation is CASSKRLAGGIQETQYF. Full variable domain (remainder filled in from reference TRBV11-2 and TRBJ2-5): EAGVAQSPRYKIIEKRQSVAFWCNPISGHATLYWYQQILGQGPKLLIQFQNNGVVDDSQLPKDRFSAERLKGVDSTLKIQPAKLEDSAVYLCASSKRLAGGIQETQYFGPGTRLLVL.

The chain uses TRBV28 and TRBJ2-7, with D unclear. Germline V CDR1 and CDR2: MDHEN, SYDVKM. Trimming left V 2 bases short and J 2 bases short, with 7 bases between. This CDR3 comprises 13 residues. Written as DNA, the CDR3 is TGTGCCAGCAGTTTACTTTCTCCCTACGAGCAGTACTTC. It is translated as CASSLLSPYEQYF. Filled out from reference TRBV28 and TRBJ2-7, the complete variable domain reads DVKVTQSSRYLVKRTGEKVFLECVQDMDHENMFWYRQDPGLGLRLIYFSYDVKMKEKGDIPEGYSVSREKKERFSLILESASTNQTSMYLCASSLLSPYEQYFGPGTRLTVT.

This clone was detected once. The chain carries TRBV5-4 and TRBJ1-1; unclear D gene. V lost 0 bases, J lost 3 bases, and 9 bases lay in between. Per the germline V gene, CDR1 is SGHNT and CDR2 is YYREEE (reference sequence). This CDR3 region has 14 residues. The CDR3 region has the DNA TGTGCCAGCAGCTTGGCGGACGGGGACACTGAAGCTTTCTTT. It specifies CASSLADGDTEAFF. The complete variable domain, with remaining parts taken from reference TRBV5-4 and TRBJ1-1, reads ETGVTQSPTHLIKTRGQQVTLRCSSQSGHNTVSWYQQALGQGPQFIFQYYREEENGRGNFPPRFSGLQFPNYSSELNVNALELDDSALYLCASSLADGDTEAFFGQGTRLTVV.

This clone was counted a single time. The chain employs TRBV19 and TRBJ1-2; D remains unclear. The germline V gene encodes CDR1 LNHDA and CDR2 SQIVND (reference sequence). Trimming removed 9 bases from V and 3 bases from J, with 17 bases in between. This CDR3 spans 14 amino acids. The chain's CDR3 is CARNPGGPDYGYTF. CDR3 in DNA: TGTGCCAGAAACCCCGGAGGGCCGGACTATGGCTACACCTTC.

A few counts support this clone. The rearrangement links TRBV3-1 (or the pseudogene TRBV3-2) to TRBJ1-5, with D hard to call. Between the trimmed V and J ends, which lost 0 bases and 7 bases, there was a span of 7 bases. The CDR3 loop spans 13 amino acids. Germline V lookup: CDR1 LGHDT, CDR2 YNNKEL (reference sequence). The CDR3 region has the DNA TGTGCCAGCAGCCAAGAACCCAGACAGCCCCAGCATTTT. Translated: CASSQEPRQPQHF.

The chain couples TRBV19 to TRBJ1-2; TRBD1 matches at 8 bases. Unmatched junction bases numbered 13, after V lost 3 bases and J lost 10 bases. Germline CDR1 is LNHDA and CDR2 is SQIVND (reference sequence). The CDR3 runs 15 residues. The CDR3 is CASSMGGGQAPSYTF. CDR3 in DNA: TGTGCCAGTAGTATGGGGGGGGGACAGGCGCCCTCCTACACCTTC.

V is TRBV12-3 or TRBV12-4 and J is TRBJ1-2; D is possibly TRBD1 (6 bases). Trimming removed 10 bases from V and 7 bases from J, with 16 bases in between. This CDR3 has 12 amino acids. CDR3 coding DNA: TGTGCCACCTCGGCAGGGGCCTTTGGCTACACCTTC. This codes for CATSAGAFGYTF.

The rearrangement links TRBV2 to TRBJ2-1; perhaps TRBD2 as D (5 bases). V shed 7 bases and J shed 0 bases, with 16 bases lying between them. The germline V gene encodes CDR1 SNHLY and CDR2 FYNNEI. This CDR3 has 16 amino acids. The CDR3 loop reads CASILEGGSSYNEQFF. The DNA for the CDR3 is TGTGCCAGCATTCTCGAGGGTGGGAGCTCCTACAATGAGCAGTTCTTC. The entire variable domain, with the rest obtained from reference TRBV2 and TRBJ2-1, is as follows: EPEVTQTPSHQVTQMGQEVILRCVPISNHLYFYWYRQILGQKVEFLVSFYNNEISEKSEIFDDQFSVERPDGSNFTLKIRSTKLEDSAMYFCASILEGGSSYNEQFFGPGTRLTVL.

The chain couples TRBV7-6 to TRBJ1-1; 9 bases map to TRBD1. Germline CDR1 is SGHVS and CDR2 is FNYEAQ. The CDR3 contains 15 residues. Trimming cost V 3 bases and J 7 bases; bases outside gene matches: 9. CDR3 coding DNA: TGTGCCAGCAGCTTTAAGGACGACAGGGGGATTGAAGCTTTCTTT. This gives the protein CASSFKDDRGIEAFF. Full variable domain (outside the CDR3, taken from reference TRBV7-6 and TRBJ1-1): GAGVSQSPRYKVTKRGQDVALRCDPISGHVSLYWYRQALGQGPEFLTYFNYEAQQDKSGLPNDRFSAERPEGSISTLTIQRTEQRDSAMYRCASSFKDDRGIEAFFGQGTRLTVV.

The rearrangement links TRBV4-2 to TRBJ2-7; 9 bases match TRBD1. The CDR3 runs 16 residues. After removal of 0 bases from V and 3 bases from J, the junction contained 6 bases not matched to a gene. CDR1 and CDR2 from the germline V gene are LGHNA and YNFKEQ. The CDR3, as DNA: TGTGCCAGCAGCCAAGATGGGAGGGGACAGGGCTACGAGCAGTACTTC. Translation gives CASSQDGRGQGYEQYF.

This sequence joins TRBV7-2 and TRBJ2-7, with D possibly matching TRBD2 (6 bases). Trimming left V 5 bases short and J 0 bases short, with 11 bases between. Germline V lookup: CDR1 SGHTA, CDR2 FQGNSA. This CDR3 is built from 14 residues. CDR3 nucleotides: TGTGCCAGCAGCCGGGACTTTAGCTCCTACGAGCAGTACTTC. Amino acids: CASSRDFSSYEQYF.

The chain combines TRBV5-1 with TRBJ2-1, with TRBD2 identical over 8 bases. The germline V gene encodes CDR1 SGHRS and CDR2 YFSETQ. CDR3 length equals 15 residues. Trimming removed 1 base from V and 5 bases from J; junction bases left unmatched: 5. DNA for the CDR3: TGCGCCAGCAGCTTGTTTAGCGGGGTAAACAATGAGCAGTTCTTC. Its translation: CASSLFSGVNNEQFF.

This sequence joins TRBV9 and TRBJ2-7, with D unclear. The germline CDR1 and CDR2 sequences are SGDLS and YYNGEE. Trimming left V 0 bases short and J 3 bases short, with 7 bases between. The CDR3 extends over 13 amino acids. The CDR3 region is CASSVDYRYEQYF. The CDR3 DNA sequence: TGTGCCAGCAGCGTAGACTATCGCTACGAGCAGTACTTC.

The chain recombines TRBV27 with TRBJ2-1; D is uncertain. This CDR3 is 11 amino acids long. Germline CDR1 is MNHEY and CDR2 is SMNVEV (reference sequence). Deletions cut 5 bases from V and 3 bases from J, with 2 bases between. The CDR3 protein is CASSHYNEQFF. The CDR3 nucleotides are TGTGCCAGCAGTCACTACAATGAGCAGTTCTTC.

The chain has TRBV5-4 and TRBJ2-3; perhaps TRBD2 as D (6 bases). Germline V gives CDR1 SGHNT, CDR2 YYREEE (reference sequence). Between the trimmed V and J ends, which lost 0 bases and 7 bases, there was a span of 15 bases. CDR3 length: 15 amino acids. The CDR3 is CASSLASVTTNTQYF. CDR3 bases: TGTGCCAGCAGCTTGGCTAGCGTCACAACGAATACGCAGTATTTT.